The 18 T cell receptor beta chains listed next were all sequenced from one sample in a study of CD4 T cells in relation to SARS-CoV-2 and coronaviruses. TCRdb's copy holds only in-frame clones and misses some; the assay was immunoSEQ multiplex PCR. The data hold about 59,000 clones, with about nine tenths observed a single time. CD4+ T cells from unexposed donors were obtained before the COVID-19 pandemic (2011-2018). Material for sequencing was memory CD4+ T cells from PBMCs. These receptors were obtained from a human donor in good health.

This chain uses TRBV6-1 with TRBJ2-3, with D perhaps matching TRBD1 (5 bases). V lost 2 bases, J lost 1 base, and 13 bases lay in between. CDR1 and CDR2 from the germline V gene are MNHNS and SASEGT. The length of the CDR3 is 16 residues. In nucleotides, the CDR3 is TGTGCCAGCAGTGAAAGTGGGGCAGGTCGCACAGATACGCAGTATTTT. Its protein is CASSESGAGRTDTQYF.

The V call is TRBV5-4, the J call TRBJ2-1; 7 nucleotides agree with TRBD2. The CDR3 length is 13 residues. V lost 4 bases and J lost 4; bases outside the gene matches: 2. Germline loops: CDR1 SGHNT, CDR2 YYREEE (reference sequence). CDR3 region: CASSGGGYNEQFF. In DNA, the CDR3 is TGTGCCAGCAGCGGGGGGGGATACAATGAGCAGTTCTTC.

The chain is built from TRBV30 and TRBJ2-5; TRBD2 matches at 10 bases. The germline gives CDR1 GTSNPN, CDR2 SVGIG (reference sequence). V lost 3 bases to trimming and J lost 9 bases; unmatched junction nucleotides: 16. The CDR3 runs to 16 residues. The CDR3 nucleotides are TGTGCCTGGAGGGGAACTGCAGCTGGGACTAGCGCGGCCCAGTACTTC. It encodes CAWRGTAAGTSAAQYF.

This clone has more than one count but fewer than ten. This chain connects TRBV11-2 to TRBJ1-2; D might be TRBD1 (6 bases). Trimming stripped 1 base from V and 3 bases from J, with 12 bases between. Per the germline V gene, CDR1 is SGHAT and CDR2 is FQNNGV. The CDR3 runs 15 residues. In nucleotides, the CDR3 is TGTGCCAGCAGCTTAGGACGGGGGCAAGACTATGGCTACACCTTC. It is translated as CASSLGRGQDYGYTF. Full variable domain (missing parts from reference TRBV11-2 and TRBJ1-2): EAGVAQSPRYKIIEKRQSVAFWCNPISGHATLYWYQQILGQGPKLLIQFQNNGVVDDSQLPKDRFSAERLKGVDSTLKIQPAKLEDSAVYLCASSLGRGQDYGYTFGSGTRLTVV.

The chain is built from TRBV3-1 (or the pseudogene TRBV3-2) and TRBJ2-3, with TRBD2 matching 10 bases. V shed 1 base and J 6 bases; nucleotides not matched to a gene: 22. The CDR3 spans 21 residues. Germline V gene sequence: CDR1 LGHDT, CDR2 YNNKEL (reference sequence). The CDR3 DNA is TGTGCCAGCAGCCAAGGAGCTAGGCTAGCGGGAGCCAACCCCCCCCCGGATACGCAGTATTTT. It encodes CASSQGARLAGANPPPDTQYF.

With respect to this clone: Other nucleotide sequences in the sample specify the same CDR3. This chain joins TRBV4-1 and TRBJ2-3, with unresolved D. The germline V gene has CDR1 MGHRA and CDR2 YSYEKL. This CDR3 is 14 amino acids long. The V end lost 2 bases, the J end lost 2 bases, and 8 bases lay between the germline ends. The CDR3 DNA reads as TGCGCCAGCAGCCAAAAGCTGGACACAGATACGCAGTATTTT. It specifies CASSQKLDTDTQYF.

The chain carries TRBV2 and TRBJ2-6; 9 nucleotides match TRBD1. CDR1 is SNHLY, CDR2 FYNNEI, per germline. V trimming: 5 bases; J trimming: 12 bases; junction bases outside the gene matches: 8. This CDR3 comprises 14 residues. For the CDR3, the DNA is TGTGCCAGCAGTCCCCAGGGACAGGGACTCGTCCTGACTTTC. Translation gives CASSPQGQGLVLTF.

V gene TRBV12-3 or TRBV12-4 combines with J gene TRBJ2-3, with D possibly being TRBD1 or TRBD2 (5 bases each). V lost 11 bases and J lost 2, with 11 bases in between. The CDR3 runs 12 residues. Here the CDR3 DNA reads TGTGCCTCGGGGCGAAACACAGATACGCAGTATTTT. The encoded protein is CASGRNTDTQYF.

The chain has TRBV18 and TRBJ2-2, with 7 nucleotides matching TRBD1. This CDR3 comprises 15 residues. J gave up 6 bases and V 6 bases, and 10 bases lay outside the gene matches. In germline, CDR1 is KGHSH, CDR2 LQKENI. For the CDR3, the DNA is TGTGCCAGCTCGCGAGACAGGGAAGAGGCCGGGGAGCTGTTTTTT. Encoded protein: CASSRDREEAGELFF.

The rearrangement uses TRBV4-2 and TRBJ1-5; D remains unclear. The CDR3 has 13 residues. Germline CDR1 is LGHNA and CDR2 is YNFKEQ. V gave up 4 bases and J gave up 5 bases, with 9 bases separating them. This CDR3 is CASSLSGDQPQHF. CDR3 DNA sequence: TGTGCCAGCAGCCTCTCTGGGGATCAGCCCCAGCATTTT.

The rearrangement uses TRBV14 and TRBJ1-2; 7 nucleotides line up with TRBD1. The CDR3 runs 14 residues. Germline lookup yields CDR1 SGHDN and CDR2 FVKESK. J was trimmed by 5 bases and V by 5 bases; bases with no gene match: 8. This chain's CDR3 is CASSSRTGVYGYTF. DNA of the CDR3: TGTGCCAGCAGCTCCCGGACAGGAGTGTATGGCTACACCTTC.

The chain employs TRBV14 and TRBJ2-7; possible D gene TRBD2, 6 bases. V lost 3 bases to trimming and J lost 5 bases, with 14 bases between them. CDR1 and CDR2 (germline): SGHDN, FVKESK. This CDR3 comprises 14 residues. The DNA of the CDR3 is TGTGCCAGCAGCCACTGGGGGAGGCCCCACGAGCAGTACTTC. Amino acid sequence: CASSHWGRPHEQYF.

The rearrangement uses TRBV20-1 and TRBJ2-7, with D possibly being TRBD1 (6 bases). The CDR3 runs to 13 residues. Germline CDR1 is DFQATT and CDR2 is SNEGSKA (reference sequence). Trimming removed 3 bases at V and 0 bases at J, with 9 bases between. The CDR3 region has the DNA TGCAGTGCTAGTACAGGGAACTCCTACGAGCAGTACTTC. Translation: CSASTGNSYEQYF.

This clone has just one count. The J gene is TRBJ2-1, the V gene TRBV6-5, with 7 nucleotides matching TRBD1. There are 14 residues in the CDR3. CDR1 and CDR2 (germline): MNHEY, SVGAGI. The V and J ends lost 6 bases and 7 bases, in that order; junction bases with no gene match: 9. CDR3 loop: CASRPLGQVNEQFF. The CDR3 DNA sequence: TGTGCCAGCAGACCCCTAGGACAGGTGAATGAGCAGTTCTTC.

The chain is built from TRBV11-2 and TRBJ1-1, with 7 bases identical to TRBD1. J gave up 7 bases and V 3 bases, and 8 bases lay outside the gene matches. CDR1 is SGHAT and CDR2 is FQNNGV in the germline V gene. The CDR3 loop spans 14 amino acids. The CDR3 DNA reads TGTGCCAGCAGCTTGCAGGGGGGTCTGGGTGAAGCTTTCTTT. Translated: CASSLQGGLGEAFF.

This clone was seen once. The chain joins TRBV27 to TRBJ2-7; perhaps TRBD2 as D (6 bases). V was shortened by 6 bases and J by 2 bases, with 14 bases between the two germline ends. From germline, CDR1 is MNHEY and CDR2 SMNVEV (reference sequence). The CDR3 totals 14 residues. CDR3 coding DNA: TGTGCCAGCAGGCCGGGGGACGGGCCCTACGAGCAGTACTTC. Its protein product is CASRPGDGPYEQYF.

The V gene is TRBV6-5, the J gene TRBJ2-7, with 10 nucleotides matching TRBD2. This CDR3 region has 15 residues. The V gene's germline CDR1 is MNHEY and CDR2 SVGAGI. Germline trimming cut 0 bases from V and 7 bases from J; bases unmatched to any gene: 6. CDR3 residues: CASSYSASGSFEQYF. CDR3 nucleotide sequence: TGTGCCAGCAGTTACTCTGCTAGCGGGAGTTTTGAGCAGTACTTC.

The genes are TRBV27 and TRBJ2-4; the match to TRBD1 covers 7 bases. The CDR3 has 16 amino acids. V dropped 4 bases and J dropped 0; count of bases not matched to a gene: 6. Germline assignment: CDR1 MNHEY and CDR2 SMNVEV (reference sequence). The CDR3 is CASSSKDRLAKNIQYF. CDR3 DNA sequence: TGTGCCAGCAGTTCAAAGGACAGGCTAGCCAAAAACATTCAGTACTTC.